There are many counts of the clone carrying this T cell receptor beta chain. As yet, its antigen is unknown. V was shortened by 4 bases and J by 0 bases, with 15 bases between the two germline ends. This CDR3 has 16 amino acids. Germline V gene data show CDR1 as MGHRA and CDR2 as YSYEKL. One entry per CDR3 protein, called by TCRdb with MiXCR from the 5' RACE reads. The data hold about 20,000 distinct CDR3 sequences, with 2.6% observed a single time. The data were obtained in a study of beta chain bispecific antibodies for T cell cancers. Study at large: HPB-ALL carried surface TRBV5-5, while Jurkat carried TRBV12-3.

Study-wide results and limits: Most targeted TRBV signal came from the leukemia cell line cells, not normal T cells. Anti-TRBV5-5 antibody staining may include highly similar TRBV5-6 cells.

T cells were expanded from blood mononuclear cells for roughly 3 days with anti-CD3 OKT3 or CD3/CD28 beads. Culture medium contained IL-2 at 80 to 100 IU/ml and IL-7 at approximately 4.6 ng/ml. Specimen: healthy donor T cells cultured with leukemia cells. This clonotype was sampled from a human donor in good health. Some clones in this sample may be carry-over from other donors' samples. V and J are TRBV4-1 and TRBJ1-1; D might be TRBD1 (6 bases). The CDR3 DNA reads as TGCGCCAGCAGCCTTAGGACAGAAGAACTGAACACTGAAGCTTTCTTT. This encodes CASSLRTEELNTEAFF.